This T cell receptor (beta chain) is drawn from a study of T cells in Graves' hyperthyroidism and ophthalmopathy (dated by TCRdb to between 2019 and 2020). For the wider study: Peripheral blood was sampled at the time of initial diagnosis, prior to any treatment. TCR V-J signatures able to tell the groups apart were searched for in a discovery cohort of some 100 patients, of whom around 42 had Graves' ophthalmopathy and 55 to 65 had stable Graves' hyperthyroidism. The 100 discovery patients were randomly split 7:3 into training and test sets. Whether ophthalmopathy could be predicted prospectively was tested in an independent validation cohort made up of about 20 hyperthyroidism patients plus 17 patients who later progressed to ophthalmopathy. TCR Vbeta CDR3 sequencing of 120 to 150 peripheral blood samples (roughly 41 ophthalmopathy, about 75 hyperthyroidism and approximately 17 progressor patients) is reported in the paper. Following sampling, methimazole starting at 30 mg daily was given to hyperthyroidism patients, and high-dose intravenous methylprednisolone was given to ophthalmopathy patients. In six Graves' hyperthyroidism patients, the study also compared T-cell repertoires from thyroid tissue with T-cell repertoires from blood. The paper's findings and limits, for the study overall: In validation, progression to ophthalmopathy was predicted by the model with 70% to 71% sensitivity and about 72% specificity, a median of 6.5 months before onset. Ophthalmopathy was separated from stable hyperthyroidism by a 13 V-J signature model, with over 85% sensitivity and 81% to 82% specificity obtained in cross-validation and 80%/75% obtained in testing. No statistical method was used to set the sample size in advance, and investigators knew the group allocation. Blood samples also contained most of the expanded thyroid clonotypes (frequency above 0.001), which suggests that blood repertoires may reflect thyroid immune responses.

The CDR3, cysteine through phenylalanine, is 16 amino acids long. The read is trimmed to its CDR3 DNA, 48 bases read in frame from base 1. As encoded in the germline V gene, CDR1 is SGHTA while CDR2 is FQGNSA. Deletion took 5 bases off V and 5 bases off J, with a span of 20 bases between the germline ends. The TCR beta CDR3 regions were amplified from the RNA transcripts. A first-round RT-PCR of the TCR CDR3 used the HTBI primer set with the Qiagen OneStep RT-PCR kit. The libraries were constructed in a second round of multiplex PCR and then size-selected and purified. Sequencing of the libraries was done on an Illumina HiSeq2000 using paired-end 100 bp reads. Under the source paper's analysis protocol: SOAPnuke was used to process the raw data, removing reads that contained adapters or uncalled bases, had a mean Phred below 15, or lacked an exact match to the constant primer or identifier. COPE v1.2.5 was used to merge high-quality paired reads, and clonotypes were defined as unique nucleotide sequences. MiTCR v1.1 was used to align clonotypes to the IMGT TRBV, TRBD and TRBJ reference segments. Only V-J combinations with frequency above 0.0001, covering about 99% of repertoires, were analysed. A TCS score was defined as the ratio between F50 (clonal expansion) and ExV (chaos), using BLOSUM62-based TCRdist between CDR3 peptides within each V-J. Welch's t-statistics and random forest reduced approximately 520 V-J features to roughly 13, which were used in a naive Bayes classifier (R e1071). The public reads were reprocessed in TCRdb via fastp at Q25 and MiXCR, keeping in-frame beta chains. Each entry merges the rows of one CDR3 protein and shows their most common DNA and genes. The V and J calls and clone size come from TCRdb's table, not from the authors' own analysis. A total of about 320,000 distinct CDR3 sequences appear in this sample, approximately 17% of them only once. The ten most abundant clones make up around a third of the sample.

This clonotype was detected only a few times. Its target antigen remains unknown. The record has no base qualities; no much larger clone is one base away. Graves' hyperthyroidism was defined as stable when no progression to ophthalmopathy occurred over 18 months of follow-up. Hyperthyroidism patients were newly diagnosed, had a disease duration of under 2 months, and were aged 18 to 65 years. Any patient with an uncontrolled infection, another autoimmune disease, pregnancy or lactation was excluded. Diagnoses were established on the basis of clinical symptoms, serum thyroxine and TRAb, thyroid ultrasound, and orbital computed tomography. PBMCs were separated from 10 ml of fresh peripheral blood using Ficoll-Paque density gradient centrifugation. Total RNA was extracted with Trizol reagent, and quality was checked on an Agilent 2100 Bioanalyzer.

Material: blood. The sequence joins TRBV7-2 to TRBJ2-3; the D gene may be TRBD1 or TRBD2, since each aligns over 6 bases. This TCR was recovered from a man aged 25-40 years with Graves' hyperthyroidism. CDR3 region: CASSPTRGLKGDTQYF. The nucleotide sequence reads TGTGCCAGCAGCCCCACCAGGGGACTCAAGGGAGATACGCAGTATTTT.